One and the same sample provided the 28 T cell receptor beta chains below, sequenced in a study of blood T cells in healthy people across ages. PCR was performed a second time for about 7 to 11 cycles using a sample-barcoded 5' primer and a J-beta primer mix. Via MiXCR, TCRdb re-called the 5' RACE reads, giving one row per CDR3 protein. In the table there are hundreds of thousands of distinct CDR3 sequences, around 21% of which are singletons. Sequenced input: blood. The source is a man between 70 and 80 years old in good health.

The chain carries TRBV5-1 and TRBJ2-1, with TRBD1 matching 8 bases. V trimming: 0 bases; J trimming: 5 bases; junction bases outside the gene matches: 4. The CDR3 sequence is 15 residues long. The germline CDR1 and CDR2 sequences are SGHRS and YFSETQ. The CDR3 reads CASSLDGQGHNEQFF. CDR3 coding DNA: TGCGCCAGCAGCTTGGATGGACAGGGACACAATGAGCAGTTCTTC. The full variable domain, in which reference TRBV5-1 and TRBJ2-1 provide the parts outside the CDR3, is KAGVTQTPRYLIKTRGQQVTLSCSPISGHRSVSWYQQTPGQGLQFLFEYFSETQRNKGNFPGRFSGRQFSNSRSEMNVSTLELGDSALYLCASSLDGQGHNEQFFGPGTRLTVL.

This clonotype was seen once. The chain joins TRBV20-1 to TRBJ2-1; D is perhaps TRBD2 (6 bases). The CDR3 covers 15 residues. The V end lost 0 bases, the J end lost 2 bases, and 11 bases lay between the germline ends. Germline V gene sequence: CDR1 DFQATT, CDR2 SNEGSKA (reference sequence). Here the CDR3 reads CSARDTSLAYNEQFF. The CDR3 nucleotides read TGCAGTGCTAGAGATACTAGCCTGGCCTACAATGAGCAGTTCTTC.

This chain connects TRBV7-9 to TRBJ2-5, with unresolved D. The closer fit of TRBJ2-7 to the DNA end suggests the J call may be wrong. Germline CDR1 is SEHNR and CDR2 is FQNEAQ (reference sequence). The CDR3 is 15 residues long. In DNA, the CDR3 is TGTGCCAGCAGCTTAGCTAGCCCTAGATTGGACGAGCAGTACTTC. Its protein product is CASSLASPRLDEQYF.

This chain uses TRBV5-1 with TRBJ2-5; D remains ambiguous. Near its end, the DNA agrees better with TRBJ2-1, so the J call may be wrong. CDR3 length equals 11 residues. The V gene's germline CDR1 is SGHRS and CDR2 YFSETQ. CDR3 residues: CASSISHEQFF. The CDR3 DNA reads as TGCGCCAGCAGCATTAGTCATGAGCAGTTCTTC.

This clonotype was counted a few times. This sequence joins TRBV7-9 and TRBJ1-1; D gene ambiguous. This CDR3 has 14 residues. The V and J ends lost 1 base and 1 base respectively, with 7 bases between them. Germline V lookup: CDR1 SEHNR, CDR2 FQNEAQ (reference sequence). The CDR3 sequence is CASSLGLTNTEAFF. CDR3 DNA sequence: TGTGCCAGCAGCTTAGGCCTAACGAACACTGAAGCTTTCTTT.

The genes are TRBV20-1 and TRBJ2-3; perhaps D is TRBD1 or TRBD2 (5 bases each). CDR3 length equals 13 residues. CDR1 DFQATT and CDR2 SNEGSKA come from the germline V gene (reference sequence). Trimming left V 4 bases short and J 11 bases short, with 19 bases between. The CDR3 DNA is TGCAGTGCTACAGGGTTCCAGGAGGTTAGGCAGTATTTT. Translating gives CSATGFQEVRQYF.

In this sample, this clonotype turned up a few times. This rearrangement joins TRBV3-1 to TRBJ2-7, with 9 bases identical to TRBD2. Germline CDR1 and CDR2: LGHDT and YNNKEL (reference sequence). Trimming took 0 bases from V and 7 from J; bases not matched to a gene: 10. The CDR3 covers 16 residues. CDR3 sequence: CASSQDFASGIGEQYF. As DNA, the CDR3 is TGTGCCAGCAGCCAAGATTTTGCTAGCGGGATTGGTGAGCAGTACTTC.

This clonotype appeared a few times. The gene calls are TRBV28 and TRBJ2-5, with TRBD2 matching 7 bases. The CDR3 has 14 amino acids. V was pared by 5 bases and J by 2 bases, with 5 bases of the junction left unmatched. The germline CDR1 and CDR2 sequences are MDHEN and SYDVKM. CDR3: CASSTGTKQETQYF. Here the CDR3 DNA reads TGTGCCAGCAGTACCGGGACTAAACAAGAGACCCAGTACTTC.

The J gene is TRBJ2-2, the V gene TRBV7-2; 7 nucleotides line up with TRBD2. Germline-derived CDR1 and CDR2 are SGHTA and FQGNSA. Losses at the gene ends were 5 bases for V and 5 bases for J; bases not matched to a gene: 8. The CDR3 contains 15 residues. The DNA for the CDR3 is TGTGCCAGCAGCAACGGACTAGGAGTTACCGGGGAGCTGTTTTTT. Amino acids: CASSNGLGVTGELFF.

This clonotype showed up many times. J is TRBJ2-1 and V is TRBV29-1; the match to TRBD2 covers 10 bases. Germline-derived CDR1 and CDR2 are SQVTM and ANQGSEA. V lost 3 bases, J lost 9 bases, and 11 bases stayed unmatched. The CDR3 is 15 residues long. The CDR3 region is CSVDNGASGSTEQFF. The CDR3 coding sequence is TGCAGCGTTGATAATGGGGCTAGCGGGAGCACTGAGCAGTTCTTC.

This clonotype was observed a few times. The rearrangement uses TRBV6-5 and TRBJ2-5; tentatively, D is TRBD2 (5 bases). The CDR3 length is 12 residues. V dropped 5 bases and J dropped 11 bases, with 15 bases sitting between them. Germline V gene data show CDR1 as MNHEY and CDR2 as SVGAGI. CDR3 protein: CASSRRTEEQYF. The CDR3 bases are TGTGCCAGCAGTCGGCGGACGGAGGAGCAGTACTTC.

This clonotype has ten or more counts. The chain links TRBV7-2 to TRBJ2-3; 8 bases map to TRBD1. The CDR3 length is 15 residues. V was pared by 1 base and J by 7 bases, with 7 bases of the junction left unmatched. Germline V gene sequence: CDR1 SGHTA, CDR2 FQGNSA. CDR3 DNA: TGTGCCAGCAGCTTAGGGACAGGGAGTGTGAATACGCAGTATTTT. This gives the protein CASSLGTGSVNTQYF. Together with reference TRBV7-2 and TRBJ2-3, the CDR3 gives the full variable domain: GAGVSQSPSNKVTEKGKDVELRCDPISGHTALYWYRQSLGQGLEFLIYFQGNSAPDKSGLPSDRFSAERTGGSVSTLTIQRTQQEDSAVYLCASSLGTGSVNTQYFGPGTRLTVL.

The rearrangement joins TRBV6-2 or TRBV6-3 to TRBJ2-7; 7 positions agree with TRBD1. The CDR3 is 15 amino acids. V lost 6 bases, J lost 0 bases, and 8 bases stayed unmatched. Germline CDR1 reads MNHEY; CDR2 reads SVGEGT. In nucleotides, the CDR3 is TGTGCCAGCAGGCCACCGACAGGGAACTCCTACGAGCAGTACTTC. It yields the protein CASRPPTGNSYEQYF.

As for this clonotype: The conserved phenylalanine or tryptophan normally closing the CDR3 is absent here, so this likely arose from a read error. The DNA is omitted, as the CDR3 cannot be located on it reliably, and the CDR3 follows TCRdb's listing. The chain recombines TRBV7-3 with TRBJ2-3; TRBD2 is the table's D call, not checked against the DNA. The CDR3 adds up to 13 amino acids, both ends counted. Germline lookup yields CDR1 SGHTA and CDR2 FQGTGA. The CDR3: CASSLGVAGVGFV.

V gene TRBV3-1 combines with J gene TRBJ1-4, with D perhaps TRBD1 (5 bases). Germline CDR1 and CDR2: LGHDT and YNNKEL (reference sequence). The CDR3 is 13 amino acids. Trimming removed 4 bases at V and 8 bases at J, with 11 bases between. The CDR3: CASSLLEGEKLFF. DNA for the CDR3: TGTGCCAGCAGCCTGCTGGAGGGGGAAAAACTGTTTTTT.

This rearrangement joins TRBV29-1 to TRBJ1-5, with D tentatively TRBD1 (6 bases). Trimming took 4 bases from V and 6 from J, leaving 13 bases between them. CDR1 is SQVTM, CDR2 ANQGSEA, per germline. The CDR3 has 13 residues. The chain's CDR3 is CSVGWTDGQPQHF. CDR3 nucleotides: TGCAGCGTTGGTTGGACAGATGGTCAGCCCCAGCATTTT.

This clonotype was observed a few times. Here the CDR3 reads CATSEPGFPYNEQFF. Written as DNA, the CDR3 is TGTGCCACCAGTGAACCAGGGTTCCCCTACAATGAGCAGTTCTTC. The chain employs TRBV24-1 and TRBJ2-1, with D possibly matching TRBD1 (5 bases). The CDR3 has 15 residues. V shed 4 bases and J shed 2 bases, with 11 bases lying between them. Germline CDR1 is KGHDR and CDR2 is SFDVKD.

This chain uses TRBV6-5 with TRBJ1-2; possibly TRBD1 for D (5 bases). Germline CDR1 reads MNHEY; CDR2 reads SVGAGI. V dropped 8 bases and J dropped 4 bases, with 14 bases sitting between them. This CDR3 comprises 13 residues. CDR3 in DNA: TGTGCCAGCTTCCAGGGTAACGGCTATGGCTACACCTTC. This gives the protein CASFQGNGYGYTF.

This clonotype was seen only a few times. The chain uses TRBV7-9 and TRBJ1-4; D not resolved. CDR1 is SEHNR, CDR2 FQNEAQ, per germline (reference sequence). CDR3 size: 11 residues. V was pared by 5 bases and J by 5 bases, with 3 bases between. Here the CDR3 reads CASSANEKLFF. CDR3 coding DNA: TGTGCCAGCAGCGCGAATGAAAAACTGTTTTTT.

This clonotype was counted a few times. J is TRBJ1-3 and V is TRBV15; the D is unclear. Trimming pared 0 bases from V and 0 bases from J, leaving 12 bases between. The CDR3 spans 17 residues. The germline V gene encodes CDR1 LNHNV and CDR2 YYDKDF (reference sequence). CDR3 bases: TGTGCCACCAGCAGAGATCCGGGAGCGAGCTCTGGAAACACCATATATTTT. It specifies CATSRDPGASSGNTIYF. The full variable domain, with the rest looked up from reference TRBV15 and TRBJ1-3, is DAMVIQNPRYQVTQFGKPVTLSCSQTLNHNVMYWYQQKSSQAPKLLFHYYDKDFNNEADTPDNFQSRRPNTSFCFLDIRSPGLGDTAMYLCATSRDPGASSGNTIYFGEGSWLTVV.

This clonotype has ten or more counts. The chain links TRBV29-1 to TRBJ2-7; the match to TRBD1 covers 9 bases. The CDR3 is 13 amino acids. Germline CDR1 reads SQVTM; CDR2 reads ANQGSEA. V lost 6 bases and J lost 0; bases outside the gene matches: 3. CDR3 DNA: TGCAGCGTGGGGACAGGGAGCTCCTACGAGCAGTACTTC. Amino acid sequence: CSVGTGSSYEQYF.

As to this clonotype: Sequence at one end of the junction differs from germline and may be a read error. V usage is TRBV12-3 or TRBV12-4 and J usage is TRBJ2-7; no clear D. The last part of the DNA fits TRBJ2-1 better; the J call may be wrong. This CDR3 has 13 amino acids. CDR3 DNA sequence: TGTGCCAGCAGGCCTCTAGGGTACAATGTGCAGTTCTTC. Amino acids: CASRPLGYNVQFF.

The chain is built from TRBV5-4 and TRBJ1-5; maybe TRBD1 (6 bases). Germline loops: CDR1 SGHNT, CDR2 YYREEE (reference sequence). The CDR3 runs 16 residues. V lost 3 bases to trimming and J lost 4 bases, with 17 bases between them. The CDR3 loop reads CASSSWGGATNQPQHF. The CDR3 DNA reads TGTGCCAGCAGCTCTTGGGGGGGGGCGACAAATCAGCCCCAGCATTTT. Together with reference TRBV5-4 and TRBJ1-5, the CDR3 gives the full variable domain: ETGVTQSPTHLIKTRGQQVTLRCSSQSGHNTVSWYQQALGQGPQFIFQYYREEENGRGNFPPRFSGLQFPNYSSELNVNALELDDSALYLCASSSWGGATNQPQHFGDGTRLSIL.

This clonotype showed up just a few times. V and J are TRBV7-9 and TRBJ2-7, with 10 bases aligning to TRBD1. V gave up 5 bases and J gave up 3 bases; unmatched junction bases: 13. This CDR3 comprises 17 residues. From germline, CDR1 is SEHNR and CDR2 FQNEAQ (reference sequence). In DNA, the CDR3 is TGTGCCAGCAGCCCGAGGGACAGGGGTTTAGCTAGCTACGAGCAGTACTTC. Its translation: CASSPRDRGLASYEQYF.

The chain combines TRBV28 with TRBJ1-4; weak D call: TRBD1 (5 bases). The V gene lost 5 bases and the J gene lost 1 base, with 14 bases spanning the gap. The CDR3 sequence is 16 residues long. Germline values: CDR1 MDHEN, CDR2 SYDVKM. The CDR3 loop is CASSLRGGVTNEKLFF. The CDR3 DNA is TGTGCCAGCAGTCTCCGGGGAGGGGTAACTAATGAAAAACTGTTTTTT. The full variable domain, completed using reference TRBV28 and TRBJ1-4, is DVKVTQSSRYLVKRTGEKVFLECVQDMDHENMFWYRQDPGLGLRLIYFSYDVKMKEKGDIPEGYSVSREKKERFSLILESASTNQTSMYLCASSLRGGVTNEKLFFGSGTQLSVL.

This chain joins TRBV12-3 or TRBV12-4 and TRBJ2-2; D is undetermined. Between the trimmed V and J ends, which lost 6 bases and 5 bases, there was a span of 16 bases. CDR3 length equals 15 residues. In DNA, the CDR3 is TGTGCCAGCAGCCCCGTCCGGTATTGGACCGGGGAGCTGTTTTTT. The encoded protein is CASSPVRYWTGELFF.

This clonotype was seen more than once but under ten times. The rearrangement uses TRBV29-1 and TRBJ2-2, with 7 bases aligning to TRBD1. The V gene end was trimmed by 5 bases and the J gene end by 5 bases; junction bases not matched to a gene: 5. The germline V gene has CDR1 SQVTM and CDR2 ANQGSEA. This CDR3 has 13 amino acids. The CDR3 here is CSVNRGSTGELFF. The CDR3 bases are TGCAGCGTTAACAGGGGATCTACCGGGGAGCTGTTTTTT.

This clonotype has at least ten counts. The V and J genes are TRBV11-2 and TRBJ2-7; 7 bases fit TRBD1. This CDR3 spans 14 amino acids. Germline CDR1 and CDR2: SGHAT and FQNNGV. The V segment lost 3 bases and the J segment 0 bases; nucleotides outside the gene matches: 2. Written as DNA, the CDR3 is TGTGCCAGCAGCTTCGACAGGGCCTCCTACGAGCAGTACTTC. Translation: CASSFDRASYEQYF.